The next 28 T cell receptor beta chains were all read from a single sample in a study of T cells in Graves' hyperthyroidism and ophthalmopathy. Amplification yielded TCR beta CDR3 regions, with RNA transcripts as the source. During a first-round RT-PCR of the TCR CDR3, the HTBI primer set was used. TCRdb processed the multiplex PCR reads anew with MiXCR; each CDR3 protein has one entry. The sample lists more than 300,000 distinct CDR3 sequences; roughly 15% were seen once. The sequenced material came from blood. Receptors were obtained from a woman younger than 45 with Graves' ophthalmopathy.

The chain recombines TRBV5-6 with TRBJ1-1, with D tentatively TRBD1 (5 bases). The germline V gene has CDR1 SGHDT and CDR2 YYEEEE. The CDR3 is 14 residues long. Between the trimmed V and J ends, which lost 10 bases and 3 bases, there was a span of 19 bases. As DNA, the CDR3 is TGTGCCGGCAACGTATTGCGGGGGTACACTGAAGCTTTCTTT. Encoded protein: CAGNVLRGYTEAFF.

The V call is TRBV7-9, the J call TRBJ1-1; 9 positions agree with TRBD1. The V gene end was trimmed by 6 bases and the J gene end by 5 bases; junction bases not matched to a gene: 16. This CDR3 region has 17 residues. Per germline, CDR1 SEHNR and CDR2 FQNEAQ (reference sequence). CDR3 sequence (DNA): TGTGCCAGCAGTTCGTCTAACAGGGGGCTTATCGGGACTGAAGCTTTCTTT. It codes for CASSSSNRGLIGTEAFF.

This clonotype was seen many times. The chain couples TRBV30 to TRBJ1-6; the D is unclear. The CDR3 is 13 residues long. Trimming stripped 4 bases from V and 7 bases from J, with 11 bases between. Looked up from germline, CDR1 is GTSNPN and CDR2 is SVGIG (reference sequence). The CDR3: CAWKVGLNSPLHF. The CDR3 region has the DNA TGTGCCTGGAAAGTCGGATTGAATTCACCCCTCCACTTT.

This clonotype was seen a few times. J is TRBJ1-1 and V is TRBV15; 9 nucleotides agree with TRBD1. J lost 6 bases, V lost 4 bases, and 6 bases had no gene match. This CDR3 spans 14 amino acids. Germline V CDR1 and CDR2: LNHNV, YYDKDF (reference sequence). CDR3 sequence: CATSKQGARSEAFF. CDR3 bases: TGTGCCACCAGCAAACAGGGGGCGCGCTCTGAAGCTTTCTTT.

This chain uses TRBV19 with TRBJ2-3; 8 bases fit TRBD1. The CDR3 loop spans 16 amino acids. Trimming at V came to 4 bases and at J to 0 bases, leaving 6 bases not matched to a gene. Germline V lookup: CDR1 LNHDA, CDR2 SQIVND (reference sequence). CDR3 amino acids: CASSKRRGLSTDTQYF. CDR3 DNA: TGTGCCAGTAGTAAACGCAGGGGGCTAAGCACAGATACGCAGTATTTT.

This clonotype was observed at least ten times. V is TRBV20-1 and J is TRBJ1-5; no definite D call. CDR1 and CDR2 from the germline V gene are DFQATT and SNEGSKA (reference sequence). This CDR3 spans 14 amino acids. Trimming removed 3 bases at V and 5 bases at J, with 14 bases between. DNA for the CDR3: TGCAGTGCTAGCCTCGGGGTTACGGATCAGCCCCAGCATTTT. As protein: CSASLGVTDQPQHF.

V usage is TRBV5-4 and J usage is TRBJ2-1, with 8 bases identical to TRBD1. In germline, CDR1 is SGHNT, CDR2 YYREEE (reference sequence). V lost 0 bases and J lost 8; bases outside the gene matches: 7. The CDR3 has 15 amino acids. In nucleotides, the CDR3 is TGTGCCAGCAGCTTGGATCTCAGGGGGCTTGATGAGCAGTTCTTC. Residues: CASSLDLRGLDEQFF.

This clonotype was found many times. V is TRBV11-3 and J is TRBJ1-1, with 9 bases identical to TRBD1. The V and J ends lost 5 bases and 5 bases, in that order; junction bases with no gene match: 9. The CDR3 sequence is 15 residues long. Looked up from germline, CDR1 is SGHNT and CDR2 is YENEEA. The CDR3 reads CASSPQGQGRTEAFF. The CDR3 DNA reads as TGTGCCAGCAGCCCACAGGGACAGGGCCGGACTGAAGCTTTCTTT.

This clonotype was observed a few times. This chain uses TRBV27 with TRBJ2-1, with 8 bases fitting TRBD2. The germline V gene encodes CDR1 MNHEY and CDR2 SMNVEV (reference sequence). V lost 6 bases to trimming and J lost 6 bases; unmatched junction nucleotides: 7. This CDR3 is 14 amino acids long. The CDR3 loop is CASRPGGLFNEQFF. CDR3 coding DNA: TGTGCCAGCAGGCCGGGGGGGCTTTTCAATGAGCAGTTCTTC.

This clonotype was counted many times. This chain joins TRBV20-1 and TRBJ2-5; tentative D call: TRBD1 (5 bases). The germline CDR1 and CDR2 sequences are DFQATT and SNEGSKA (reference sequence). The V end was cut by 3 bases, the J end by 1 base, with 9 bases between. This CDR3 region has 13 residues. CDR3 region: CSASTGSQETQYF. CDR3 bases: TGCAGTGCTAGTACAGGTTCCCAAGAGACCCAGTACTTC.

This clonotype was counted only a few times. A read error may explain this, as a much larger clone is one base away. CDR3 in amino acids: CSAAPDTSYEQYF. The DNA for the CDR3 is TGCAGCGCTGCCCCGGACACTTCCTACGAGCAGTACTTC. V and J are TRBV29-1 and TRBJ2-7, with a weak D call TRBD1 (5 bases). CDR3 length equals 13 residues. Between the trimmed V and J ends, which lost 7 bases and 1 base, there was a span of 14 bases. The germline V gene encodes CDR1 SQVTM and CDR2 ANQGSEA.

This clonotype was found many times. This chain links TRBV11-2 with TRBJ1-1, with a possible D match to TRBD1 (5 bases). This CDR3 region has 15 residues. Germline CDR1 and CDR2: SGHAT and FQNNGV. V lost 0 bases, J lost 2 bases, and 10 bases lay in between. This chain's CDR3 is CASSLDGGANTEAFF. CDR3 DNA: TGTGCCAGCAGCTTAGATGGCGGGGCTAACACTGAAGCTTTCTTT.

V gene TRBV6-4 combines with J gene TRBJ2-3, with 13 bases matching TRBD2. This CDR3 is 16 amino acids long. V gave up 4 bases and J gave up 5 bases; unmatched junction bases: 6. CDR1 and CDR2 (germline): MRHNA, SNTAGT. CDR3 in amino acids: CASSGLAGGSVDTQYF. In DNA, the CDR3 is TGTGCCAGCAGTGGACTAGCGGGGGGTTCGGTAGATACGCAGTATTTT.

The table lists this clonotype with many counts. The CDR3 DNA sequence: TGTGCCAGCACCTCCAGCACCGGGAGAACTGAAGCTTTCTTT. It is translated as CASTSSTGRTEAFF. The V and J genes are TRBV6-1 and TRBJ1-1; D is undetermined. The CDR3 covers 14 residues. Trimming left V 7 bases short and J 5 bases short, with 17 bases between. The germline gives CDR1 MNHNS, CDR2 SASEGT.

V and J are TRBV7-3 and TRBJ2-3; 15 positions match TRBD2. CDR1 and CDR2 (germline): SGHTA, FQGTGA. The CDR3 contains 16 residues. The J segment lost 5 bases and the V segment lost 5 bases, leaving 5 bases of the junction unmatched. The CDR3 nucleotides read TGTGCCAGCAGCCCGCGGACTAGCGGGGGGGTAGATACGCAGTATTTT. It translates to CASSPRTSGGVDTQYF.

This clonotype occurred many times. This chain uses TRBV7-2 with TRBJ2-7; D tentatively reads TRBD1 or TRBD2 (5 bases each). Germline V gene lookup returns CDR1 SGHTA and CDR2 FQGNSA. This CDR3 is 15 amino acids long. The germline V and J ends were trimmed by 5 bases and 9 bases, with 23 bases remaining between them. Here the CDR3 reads CASSPKPPGGNLQYF. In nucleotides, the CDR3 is TGTGCCAGCAGCCCTAAGCCCCCTGGGGGAAACCTGCAGTACTTC.

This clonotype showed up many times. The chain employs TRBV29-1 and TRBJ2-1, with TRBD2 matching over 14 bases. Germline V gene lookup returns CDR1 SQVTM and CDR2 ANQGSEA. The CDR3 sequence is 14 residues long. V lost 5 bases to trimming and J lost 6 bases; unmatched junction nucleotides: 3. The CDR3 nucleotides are TGCAGCGTTTCGACTAGCGGGGGGGCCAATGAGCAGTTCTTC. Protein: CSVSTSGGANEQFF.

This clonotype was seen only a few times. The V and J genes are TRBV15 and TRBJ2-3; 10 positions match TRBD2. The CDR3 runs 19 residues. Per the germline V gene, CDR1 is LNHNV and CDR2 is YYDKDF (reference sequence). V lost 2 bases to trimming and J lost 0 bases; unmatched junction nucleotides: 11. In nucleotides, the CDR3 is TGTGCCACCAGCAGACCCGTAGAAGCGGGGGGGCCGAGCACAGATACGCAGTATTTT. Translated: CATSRPVEAGGPSTDTQYF.

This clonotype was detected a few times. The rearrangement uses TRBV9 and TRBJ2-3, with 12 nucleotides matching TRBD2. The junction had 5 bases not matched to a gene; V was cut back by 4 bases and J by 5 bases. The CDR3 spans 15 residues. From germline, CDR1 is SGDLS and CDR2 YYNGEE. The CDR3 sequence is CASSSSGGAVDTQYF. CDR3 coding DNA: TGTGCCAGCAGCTCTAGCGGGGGGGCCGTAGATACGCAGTATTTT.

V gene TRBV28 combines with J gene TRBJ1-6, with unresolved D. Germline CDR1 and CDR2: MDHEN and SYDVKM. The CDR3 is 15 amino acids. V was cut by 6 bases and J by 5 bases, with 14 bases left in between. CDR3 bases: TGTGCCAGCAGCCCCTCCGGGTTGGATAATTCACCCCTCCACTTT. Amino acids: CASSPSGLDNSPLHF.

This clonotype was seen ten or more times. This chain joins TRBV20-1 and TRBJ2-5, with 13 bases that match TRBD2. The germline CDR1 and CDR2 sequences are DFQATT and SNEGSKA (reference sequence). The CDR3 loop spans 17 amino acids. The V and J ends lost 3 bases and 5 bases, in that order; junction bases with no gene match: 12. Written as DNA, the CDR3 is TGCAGTGCTAGTACCGGGACTAGCGGGACGAACTGGGAGACCCAGTACTTC. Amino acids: CSASTGTSGTNWETQYF.

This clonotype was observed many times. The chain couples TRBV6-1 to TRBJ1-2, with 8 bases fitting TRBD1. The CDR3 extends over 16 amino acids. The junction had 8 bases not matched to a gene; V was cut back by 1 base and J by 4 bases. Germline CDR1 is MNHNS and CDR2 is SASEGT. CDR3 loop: CASSEVWDRILYGYTF. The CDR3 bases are TGTGCCAGCAGTGAAGTTTGGGACAGGATACTCTATGGCTACACCTTC.

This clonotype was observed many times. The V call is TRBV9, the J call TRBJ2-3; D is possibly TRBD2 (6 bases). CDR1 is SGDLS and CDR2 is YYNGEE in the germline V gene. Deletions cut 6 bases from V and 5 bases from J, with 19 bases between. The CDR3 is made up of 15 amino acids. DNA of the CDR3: TGTGCCAGCACCCCTACGGGGGAGGTTAGAGATACGCAGTATTTT. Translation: CASTPTGEVRDTQYF.

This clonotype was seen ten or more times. The CDR3 loop is CASSGPGEQYF. The CDR3 coding sequence is TGTGCCAGCAGCGGACCGGGGGAGCAGTACTTC. The chain employs TRBV7-9 and TRBJ2-7; the D gene is possibly TRBD2 (5 bases). Between the trimmed V and J ends, which lost 5 bases and 7 bases, there was a span of 9 bases. The CDR3 runs to 11 residues. In germline, CDR1 is SEHNR, CDR2 FQNEAQ (reference sequence). The variable domain in full, completed from reference TRBV7-9 and TRBJ2-7, reads DTGVSQNPRHKITKRGQNVTFRCDPISEHNRLYWYRQTLGQGPEFLTYFQNEAQLEKSRLLSDRFSAERPKGSFSTLEIQRTEQGDSAMYLCASSGPGEQYFGPGTRLTVT.

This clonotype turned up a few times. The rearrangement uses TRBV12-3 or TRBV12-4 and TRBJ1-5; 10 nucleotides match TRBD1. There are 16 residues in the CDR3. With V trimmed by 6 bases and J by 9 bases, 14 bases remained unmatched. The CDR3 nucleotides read TGTGCCAGCAGCGCGGGGGACAGGGGTACGGCCGGGCCCCAGCATTTT. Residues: CASSAGDRGTAGPQHF.

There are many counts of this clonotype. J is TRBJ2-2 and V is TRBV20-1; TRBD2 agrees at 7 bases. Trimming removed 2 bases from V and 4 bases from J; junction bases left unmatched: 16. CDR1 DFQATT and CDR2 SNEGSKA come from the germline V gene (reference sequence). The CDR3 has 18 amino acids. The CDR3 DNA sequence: TGCAGTGCTAGAAGTGCGTCGTTGGGCGGGGGTTTCACCGGGGAGCTGTTTTTT. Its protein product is CSARSASLGGGFTGELFF.

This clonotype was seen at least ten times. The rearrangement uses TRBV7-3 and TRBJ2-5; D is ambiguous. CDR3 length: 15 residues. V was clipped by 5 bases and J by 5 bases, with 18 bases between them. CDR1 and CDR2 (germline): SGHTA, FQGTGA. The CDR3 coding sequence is TGTGCCAGCAGCCAATCTCGGAGTGATATTGAGACCCAGTACTTC. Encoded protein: CASSQSRSDIETQYF. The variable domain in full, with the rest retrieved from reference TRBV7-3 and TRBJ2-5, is GAGVSQTPSNKVTEKGKYVELRCDPISGHTALYWYRQSLGQGPEFLIYFQGTGAADDSGLPNDRFFAVRPEGSVSTLKIQRTERGDSAVYLCASSQSRSDIETQYFGPGTRLLVL.

This chain's CDR3 is CASSYPAGGISSYNEQFF. The CDR3 nucleotides read TGTGCCAGCAGTTACCCAGCGGGGGGCATTAGCTCCTACAATGAGCAGTTCTTC. This chain links TRBV6-9 with TRBJ2-1; 9 nucleotides agree with TRBD2. V gave up 3 bases and J gave up 0 bases; unmatched junction bases: 9. CDR1 and CDR2 from the germline V gene are MNHGY and SVAAGI. This CDR3 has 18 residues.